Listed here are 15 T cell receptor beta chains from one sample, sequenced in a study of blood T cell repertoires in COVID-19. Generated by immunoSEQ multiplex PCR, the TCRdb table keeps only in-frame clones and is missing some. The sample holds 130,000 to 150,000 clones, approximately 84% seen once. Material for sequencing was PBMCs or T cells enriched from blood (not recorded which). These receptor sequences come from a man aged 35-49 years with acute COVID-19.

This clone was recorded a few times. The rearrangement links TRBV19 to TRBJ2-4, with TRBD2 matching 12 bases. Germline values: CDR1 LNHDA, CDR2 SQIVND (reference sequence). The CDR3 runs 18 residues. J gave up 1 base and V 1 base, and 5 bases lay outside the gene matches. The CDR3 sequence is CASSIAWTSGTAKNIQYF. CDR3 bases: TGTGCCAGTAGTATAGCCTGGACTAGCGGGACGGCCAAAAACATTCAGTACTTC.

This chain joins TRBV19 and TRBJ1-1; no reliable D call. From germline, CDR1 is LNHDA and CDR2 SQIVND (reference sequence). The CDR3 spans 13 residues. V was clipped by 3 bases and J by 2 bases, with 7 bases between them. In DNA form, the CDR3 reads TGTGCCAGTAGTATTCGCGAAAACACTGAAGCTTTCTTT. Its translation is CASSIRENTEAFF.

The rearrangement uses TRBV6-1 and TRBJ1-1; D is ambiguous. CDR3 size: 12 residues. Germline CDR1 reads MNHNS; CDR2 reads SASEGT. Trimming took 0 bases from V and 6 from J, leaving 5 bases between them. CDR3 sequence: CASSEAQAEAFF. CDR3 sequence (DNA): TGTGCCAGCAGTGAAGCGCAGGCTGAAGCTTTCTTT.

This clone appeared a single time. The chain recombines TRBV10-2 with TRBJ1-5; D may be TRBD1 (6 bases). CDR1 and CDR2 (germline): WSHSY, SAAADI. With 4 bases removed from V and 2 bases from J, the gap between germline ends came to 12 bases. The CDR3 is 15 amino acids. CDR3 sequence reads: CASSAFRGGNQPQHF. As DNA, the CDR3 is TGCGCCAGCAGTGCATTCAGGGGAGGCAATCAGCCCCAGCATTTT.

CDR3 in DNA: TGTGCCAGCAGAGCTGGAGGTCGGAGCAATGAGCAGTTCTTC. It encodes CASRAGGRSNEQFF. The rearrangement uses TRBV4-2 and TRBJ2-1; tentative D call: TRBD2 (5 bases). The CDR3 consists of 14 residues. V lost 6 bases and J 6 bases, leaving 15 bases between the germline ends. Germline values: CDR1 LGHNA, CDR2 YNFKEQ.

The chain couples TRBV28 to TRBJ2-1, with 7 bases lining up with TRBD2. The V and J ends lost 5 bases and 7 bases, in that order; junction bases with no gene match: 17. The V gene's germline CDR1 is MDHEN and CDR2 SYDVKM. The CDR3 spans 17 residues. The CDR3 loop is CASSPPEAGSNGNEQFF. CDR3 bases: TGTGCCAGCAGTCCCCCGGAAGCGGGGTCCAATGGGAATGAGCAGTTCTTC.

The chain links TRBV7-5 to TRBJ2-1; the DNA was not used to check the table's D call, TRBD1. TRBV7-5 is recorded as a pseudogene. This CDR3 spans 16 amino acids. CDR3 in amino acids: CARSPAQGSSYNEQFF. The CDR3 DNA follows: TGTGCCAGAAGCCCCGCTCAGGGGAGCTCCTACAATGAGCAGTTCTTC.

This clone occurred once. The chain joins TRBV5-1 to TRBJ1-4; D not certain. V dropped 0 bases and J dropped 4 bases, with 7 bases sitting between them. CDR3 length: 14 amino acids. In germline, CDR1 is SGHRS, CDR2 YFSETQ. The CDR3 DNA is TGCGCCAGCAGCTTGGCCCGCGGTAATGAAAAACTGTTTTTT. Protein: CASSLARGNEKLFF.

This clone was counted a single time. The chain links TRBV12-3 or TRBV12-4 to TRBJ2-5; D ambiguous. The CDR3 extends over 13 amino acids. The germline V and J ends were trimmed by 3 bases and 1 base, with 6 bases remaining between them. CDR3 sequence (DNA): TGTGCCAGCAGTTTTGGCAGCCAAGAGACCCAGTACTTC. Protein product: CASSFGSQETQYF.

This chain links TRBV5-1 with TRBJ1-3, with 12 nucleotides matching TRBD1. V lost 4 bases and J lost 4; bases outside the gene matches: 3. The germline V gene encodes CDR1 SGHRS and CDR2 YFSETQ. This CDR3 has 15 amino acids. CDR3 nucleotide sequence: TGCGCCAGCAGCGCGGGACAGGGGGCGGGAAACACCATATATTTT. This sequence encodes CASSAGQGAGNTIYF.

The gene calls are TRBV28 and TRBJ1-1, with 7 bases that match TRBD1. CDR1 is MDHEN and CDR2 is SYDVKM in the germline V gene. The J segment lost 4 bases and the V segment lost 3 bases, leaving 11 bases of the junction unmatched. There are 16 residues in the CDR3. The CDR3 nucleotides are TGTGCCAGCAGTTTCACCCGACCGGACAGGCGCACTGAAGCTTTCTTT. As protein: CASSFTRPDRRTEAFF.

This clone has only one observation. The chain combines TRBV5-4 with TRBJ2-5; 7 bases line up with TRBD2. Germline values: CDR1 SGHNT, CDR2 YYREEE (reference sequence). With 4 bases clipped from V and 0 bases from J, the junction kept 9 bases outside the gene matches. The CDR3 is 16 residues long. CDR3 nucleotide sequence: TGTGCCAGCAGCCAAACTAGCGCCGGGTACCAAGAGACCCAGTACTTC. Amino acid sequence: CASSQTSAGYQETQYF.

The rearrangement links TRBV4-1 to TRBJ2-3; D is possibly TRBD2 (6 bases). This CDR3 is 15 amino acids long. V lost 4 bases to trimming and J lost 4 bases, with 15 bases between them. Germline values: CDR1 MGHRA, CDR2 YSYEKL. The CDR3 sequence: CASSLMTRTADTQYF. For the CDR3, the DNA is TGCGCCAGCAGCCTAATGACTAGGACTGCAGATACGCAGTATTTT.

The table lists this clone with a few counts. The rearrangement links TRBV2 to TRBJ2-5, with TRBD1 as a possible D gene (6 bases). The CDR3 runs 15 residues. Germline V gene lookup returns CDR1 SNHLY and CDR2 FYNNEI. Between the trimmed V and J ends, which lost 6 bases and 6 bases, there was a span of 20 bases. DNA of the CDR3: TGTGCCAGCAGCCCCGACAGGCGAAGAGTACAGACCCAGTACTTC. Translating gives CASSPDRRRVQTQYF. Variable domain in full (rest from reference TRBV2 and TRBJ2-5): EPEVTQTPSHQVTQMGQEVILRCVPISNHLYFYWYRQILGQKVEFLVSFYNNEISEKSEIFDDQFSVERPDGSNFTLKIRSTKLEDSAMYFCASSPDRRRVQTQYFGPGTRLLVL.

The chain couples TRBV19 to TRBJ1-5, with 9 bases identical to TRBD1. Trimming removed 1 base from V and 4 bases from J; junction bases left unmatched: 5. CDR3 length: 16 amino acids. The V gene's germline CDR1 is LNHDA and CDR2 SQIVND (reference sequence). CDR3 in amino acids: CASSIGGTGRNQPQHF. The DNA for the CDR3 is TGTGCCAGTAGTATAGGGGGGACAGGGCGTAATCAGCCCCAGCATTTT. Looking up the rest from reference TRBV19 and TRBJ1-5 gives the full variable domain: DGGITQSPKYLFRKEGQNVTLSCEQNLNHDAMYWYRQDPGQGLRLIYYSQIVNDFQKGDIAEGYSVSREKKESFPLTVTSAQKNPTAFYLCASSIGGTGRNQPQHFGDGTRLSIL.